These T cell receptor beta chains were read from a single sample in a study of memory CD4+ T cells and cytomegalovirus serostatus. Repertoires were generated with immunoSEQ multiplex PCR, while TCRdb's copy carries only in-frame clones and drops some. The sample lists some 80,000 clones, around 80% occurring once. The sequencing sample was made of memory CD4+ T cells from blood. The receptor source for this set is an adult in good health and CMV-seronegative. CDR3s include the opening cysteine and the closing phenylalanine or tryptophan. The order of the fields is J gene, V gene, clone size, D gene, CDR3 DNA, CDR3 protein. The D gene is left open where the match is weak. Part of the rows lack a size; the others show once, few, many or a class for expanded clones.

TRBJ2-5,TRBV7-2,NA,TRBD2,TGTGCCAGCAGCTTACAAATCGGGGGGCAAGAGACCCAGTACTTC,CASSLQIGGQETQYF
TRBJ2-5,TRBV19,NA,NA,TGTGCCAGCTCCGACGTCGGAGAGACCCAGTACTTC,CASSDVGETQYF
TRBJ1-5,TRBV5-4,few,NA,TGTGCCAGCAGCGCCGACAGTCAGCCCCAGCATTTT,CASSADSQPQHF
TRBJ1-3,TRBV2,few,TRBD1,TGTGCCAGCAGTGAGACAGGGACTGGAAACACCATATATTTT,CASSETGTGNTIYF
TRBJ1-2,TRBV4-2,few,NA,TGTGCCAGCAGCCCTCCGAGCGACCGGAGGTATGGCTACACCTTC,CASSPPSDRRYGYTF
TRBJ2-1,TRBV7-2,NA,NA,TGTGCCAGCAGCTTGGATCCCGGCTCCTACAATGAGCAGTTCTTC,CASSLDPGSYNEQFF
TRBJ2-1,TRBV2,few,NA,TGTGCCAGCAGTGACCTGGAGGGTGAGCAGTTCTTC,CASSDLEGEQFF
TRBJ1-6,TRBV5-1,NA,NA,TGCGCCAGCAGCTTGACTGTAAGGTCGGACTCACCCCTCCACTTT,CASSLTVRSDSPLHF
TRBJ2-6,TRBV5-1,NA,NA,TGCGCCAGCAGCTTGGAGCTGACCGCCAACGTCCTGACTTTC,CASSLELTANVLTF
TRBJ2-3,TRBV4-2,NA,TRBD2,TGTGCCAGCAGTCCTAGCGGGGGGGCCTCAGATACGCAGTATTTT,CASSPSGGASDTQYF
TRBJ1-2,TRBV7-2,NA,TRBD1,TGTGCCAGCAGCCCCAAGACAGGGACTAACTATGGCTACACCTTC,CASSPKTGTNYGYTF
TRBJ1-3,TRBV4-1,once,NA,TGCGCCAGCAGCCAAGAACCCAGGGTCGAAAGAAACACCATATATTTT,CASSQEPRVERNTIYF
TRBJ2-2,TRBV7-9,few,NA,TGTGCCAGCAGCCGCGAGGGGGGCACCGGGGAGCTGTTTTTT,CASSREGGTGELFF
TRBJ2-7,TRBV5-3,few,NA,TGTGCCAGAAGCTTTTCTCTCCAGGGTCCCTACGAGCAGTACTTC,CARSFSLQGPYEQYF
TRBJ1-3,TRBV14,NA,NA,TGTGCCAGCAGCCACGCTCAAGACTTACTCCGGGGAAACACCATATATTTT,CASSHAQDLLRGNTIYF
TRBJ1-2,TRBV28,once,NA,TGTGCCAGCAGACTTTTTATAGACTACACCTTC,CASRLFIDYTF
TRBJ1-2,TRBV19,NA,NA,TGTGCCAGTAGGGACAGAGAATATGGCTACACCTTC,CASRDREYGYTF
TRBJ1-5,TRBV29-1,NA,NA,TGCAGCGTCCGAGTTAGCAATCAGCCCCAGCATTTT,CSVRVSNQPQHF
TRBJ1-5,TRBV27,NA,TRBD1,TGTGCCAGCAGCCCGGGACAGGGTGCGCCCCAGCATTTT,CASSPGQGAPQHF
TRBJ1-2,TRBV5-1,once,TRBD1,TGCGCCAGCAGCCCTGGGACAGGTCTACATGGCTACACCTTC,CASSPGTGLHGYTF
TRBJ1-1,TRBV15,NA,NA,TGTGCCACCAGCATAAACGAAGAGAACACTGAAGCTTTCTTT,CATSINEENTEAFF
TRBJ2-3,TRBV9,NA,TRBD2,TGTGCCAGCAGCGTAGCTGAAGGGCGGGGGGGCCGTGTAGATACGCAGTATTTT,CASSVAEGRGGRVDTQYF
TRBJ1-2,TRBV7-2,NA,NA,TGTGCCAGCAGCTTATATCCTAACTATGGCTACACCTTC,CASSLYPNYGYTF
TRBJ1-1,TRBV15,NA,NA,TGTGCCACCAGCAGAGATCTATCGGATCGAGCTTTCTTT,CATSRDLSDRAFF
TRBJ2-1,TRBV6-5,few,TRBD1,TGTGCCAGCCGTCAGGACAGGGGGATGGATGAGCAGTTCTTC,CASRQDRGMDEQFF
TRBJ1-2,TRBV30,NA,TRBD1,TGTGCCTGGAGGGGCGGGACAGACTCTAACTATGGCTACACCTTC,CAWRGGTDSNYGYTF
TRBJ2-2,TRBV7-6,NA,TRBD1,TGTGCCAGCAGCTTAACCGGGACAGGGGTAACCGGGGAGCTGTTTTTT,CASSLTGTGVTGELFF
TRBJ2-5,TRBV7-7,NA,NA,TGTGCTAGCAGCTTCAACGGATTTCAAGAGACCCAGTACTTC,CASSFNGFQETQYF
TRBJ1-2,TRBV30,NA,TRBD1,TGTGCCTGGACCTTAGGGGGCAGCTATGGCTACACCTTC,CAWTLGGSYGYTF
TRBJ1-1,TRBV7-9,NA,NA,TGTGCCAGCAGCCGCGGGGGAACAACTGAAGCTTTCTTT,CASSRGGTTEAFF
TRBJ2-7,TRBV18,NA,NA,TGTGCCAGCTCACGCGGCGCGGGGAGCTCCTACGAGCAGTACTTC,CASSRGAGSSYEQYF
TRBJ2-1,TRBV2,once,TRBD2,TGTGCCAGCAGTGTGGAGCGGGGGCCCAATGAGCAGTTCTTC,CASSVERGPNEQFF
TRBJ1-2,TRBV6-5,NA,NA,TGTGCCAGCAGTTACGGGGAGCGCGGTGGCTACACCTTC,CASSYGERGGYTF
TRBJ1-2,TRBV11-1,NA,NA,TGTGCCAGCAGCCCCAATCCCTCGCTCGGTGCAGGAGGCTACACCTTC,CASSPNPSLGAGGYTF
TRBJ1-4,TRBV18,few,NA,TGTGCCAGCTCACTAGGGCTTAATGAAAAACTGTTTTTT,CASSLGLNEKLFF
TRBJ2-3,TRBV7-6,NA,TRBD1,TGTGCCAGCAGCTCAACACAGGGGACCCGTCCGGCAGATACGCAGTATTTT,CASSSTQGTRPADTQYF
TRBJ1-5,TRBV7-9,few,NA,TGTGCCAGCAGCGAAACAGGGCTGGGCAATCAGCCCCAGCATTTT,CASSETGLGNQPQHF
TRBJ1-1,TRBV5-1,NA,NA,TGCGCCAGCAGCGCGACCGTGAACACTGAAGCTTTCTTT,CASSATVNTEAFF
TRBJ1-1,TRBV18,NA,NA,TGTGCCAGCTCACCATTTTATGGGGAGTTGGGGCGGGAAGCTTTCTTT,CASSPFYGELGREAFF
TRBJ1-6,TRBV7-3,NA,NA,TGTGCCAGCAGCGAAACGGCGGCTTATAATTCACCCCTCCACTTT,CASSETAAYNSPLHF
TRBJ2-1,TRBV19,NA,NA,TGTGCCAGTAGTATTTATGAGGGGGGGACCTACAATGAGCAGTTCTTC,CASSIYEGGTYNEQFF
TRBJ1-1,TRBV7-6,NA,NA,TGTGCCAGCAGAATAAACTTCGATACGGAAGCTTTCTTT,CASRINFDTEAFF
TRBJ2-5,TRBV11-2,NA,NA,TGTGCCAGCAGCTCACCGGGCCCCCAGGCCCAGTACTTC,CASSSPGPQAQYF
TRBJ2-7,TRBV7-2,NA,TRBD2,TGTGCCAGCAGCCCCAGAGCGGGGGGTGCCTACGAGCAGTACTTC,CASSPRAGGAYEQYF
TRBJ2-2,TRBV7-8,NA,NA,TGTGCCAGCAGCTCCGTGAACACCGGGGAGCTGTTTTTT,CASSSVNTGELFF
TRBJ2-1,TRBV2,NA,NA,TGTGCCAGCAGTCCCCAACCCTCCTACAATGAGCAGTTCTTC,CASSPQPSYNEQFF
TRBJ1-2,TRBV30,NA,TRBD1,TGTGCCTGGAGTGTAGACAGGGGACCGTACACCTTC,CAWSVDRGPYTF
TRBJ2-7,TRBV5-5,NA,NA,TGTGCCAGCAGCTCCCGGCCGTACGAGCAGTACTTC,CASSSRPYEQYF
TRBJ2-1,TRBV7-9,many,NA,TGTGCCAGCAGCTTAAACAACCGGGGCAATGAGCAGTTCTTC,CASSLNNRGNEQFF
TRBJ2-1,TRBV2,NA,NA,TGTGCCAGCAGTGAATTAGGAAGGGAAAACAATGAGCAGTTCTTC,CASSELGRENNEQFF
TRBJ2-7,TRBV5-6,NA,NA,TGTGCCAGCGGCTGGGGGCCTGCGATGGAGCAGTACTTC,CASGWGPAMEQYF
TRBJ1-2,TRBV7-9,NA,NA,TGTGCCAGCAGCTCCCGTCGGGATGGCTACACCTTC,CASSSRRDGYTF
TRBJ1-4,TRBV14,once,NA,TGTGCCAGCAGCCCGGGACTAAATGAAAAACTGTTTTTT,CASSPGLNEKLFF
TRBJ2-7,TRBV6-1,NA,NA,TGTGCCAGCAGTGAAGAGGGGGCATGGGGGGACAGCATCTACGAGCAGTACTTC,CASSEEGAWGDSIYEQYF
TRBJ2-6,TRBV6-1,NA,NA,TGTGCCAGCAGAGAAACAGGGTTGGCCTCTGGGGCCAACGTCCTGACTTTC,CASRETGLASGANVLTF
TRBJ1-2,TRBV6-6,NA,NA,TGTGCCAGCAGTAACCAGGAGACGCTACGGGGCTACACCTTC,CASSNQETLRGYTF